The subject of this entry is one T cell receptor beta chain. The antigen is undetermined. Distinct nucleotide sequences in the sample also encode this CDR3. The data were taken from a study of cytomegalovirus exposure and HLA in healthy donors. Germline loops: CDR1 ENHRY, CDR2 SYGVKD. There are 14 residues in the CDR3. J was trimmed by 4 bases and V by 3 bases; bases with no gene match: 5. The PCR had 60 Vbeta and 13 Jbeta primers. The protocol was immunoSEQ multiplex PCR, while the TCRdb copy is restricted to in-frame clones and leaves out a portion. Among approximately 99,000 clones listed, 55% to 80% were seen once. Study-level results: The study had only CMV serostatus as immune exposure information.

V and J are TRBV10-3 and TRBJ1-2, with 7 positions matching TRBD1. The receptor was isolated from a man in his forties in good health and CMV-seronegative. Specimen: PBMCs. The CDR3 is CAISESTGSYGYTF. The CDR3 DNA reads TGTGCCATCAGTGAATCGACAGGGTCCTATGGCTACACCTTC.